A single sample gave rise to the 32 T cell receptor beta chains below, sequenced in a study of glioma-infiltrating T cells after dendritic cell vaccination. Time point described: after dendritic cell vaccination, including at tumor progression/relapse. Sequencing was performed with immunoSEQ multiplex PCR; in TCRdb, only in-frame clones are kept and a portion is missing. The data hold over 80,000 clones, with approximately 80% observed a single time. The sample consisted of blood, taken after dendritic cell vaccination. The receptors originated from a human donor with glioblastoma.

The J gene is TRBJ2-7, the V gene TRBV19; 8 bases agree with TRBD1. In germline, CDR1 is LNHDA, CDR2 SQIVND (reference sequence). V lost 5 bases to trimming and J lost 0 bases; unmatched junction nucleotides: 3. The CDR3 has 14 residues. CDR3 nucleotide sequence: TGTGCCAGTAGTGCAGGACAGGGCTCCTACGAGCAGTACGTC. This encodes CASSAGQGSYEQYV.

This rearrangement joins TRBV4-2 to TRBJ1-2; 7 bases are a match to TRBD1. V dropped 2 bases and J dropped 5; count of bases not matched to a gene: 14. The V gene's germline CDR1 is LGHNA and CDR2 YNFKEQ. This CDR3 spans 17 amino acids. The CDR3 region has the DNA TGTGCCAGCAGCCAACCCCAGACAGGGACATCGCCATATGGCTACACCTTC. Residues: CASSQPQTGTSPYGYTF.

This chain links TRBV30 with TRBJ2-1; maybe TRBD1 (6 bases). Per germline, CDR1 GTSNPN and CDR2 SVGIG (reference sequence). The V end was cut by 0 bases, the J end by 5 bases, with 20 bases between. This CDR3 is 17 amino acids long. The CDR3 region is CAWSVRVGDRKDNEQFF. In DNA form, the CDR3 reads TGTGCCTGGAGTGTACGGGTAGGAGACAGGAAAGACAATGAGCAGTTCTTC.

The rearrangement joins TRBV9 to TRBJ2-3; 8 bases align to TRBD2. CDR1 SGDLS and CDR2 YYNGEE come from the germline V gene. The CDR3 length is 16 residues. Trimming cost V 4 bases and J 4 bases; bases outside gene matches: 11. The CDR3 DNA sequence: TGTGCCAGCAGCCCCATGGGAAGCGGGGGCCCAGATACGCAGTATTTT. Translation: CASSPMGSGGPDTQYF.

V is TRBV7-9 and J is TRBJ2-5; 9 bases are shared with TRBD1. Germline V lookup: CDR1 SEHNR, CDR2 FQNEAQ (reference sequence). Losses at the gene ends were 5 bases for V and 5 bases for J; bases not matched to a gene: 9. This CDR3 is built from 15 residues. The CDR3 loop reads CASSKLGTGRETQYF. The CDR3 DNA reads TGTGCCAGCAGCAAACTTGGGACAGGGAGGGAGACCCAGTACTTC. Filled out from reference TRBV7-9 and TRBJ2-5, the complete variable domain reads DTGVSQNPRHKITKRGQNVTFRCDPISEHNRLYWYRQTLGQGPEFLTYFQNEAQLEKSRLLSDRFSAERPKGSFSTLEIQRTEQGDSAMYLCASSKLGTGRETQYFGPGTRLLVL.

The chain has TRBV7-2 and TRBJ1-5; TRBD1 might be the D (5 bases). CDR3 length: 16 residues. CDR1 and CDR2 from the germline V gene are SGHTA and FQGNSA. V dropped 5 bases and J dropped 0 bases, with 14 bases sitting between them. The CDR3 reads CASSRTGGFSNQPQHF. CDR3 coding DNA: TGTGCCAGCAGCCGTACGGGGGGGTTTAGCAATCAGCCCCAGCATTTT.

This rearrangement joins TRBV30 to TRBJ2-2; the match to TRBD2 covers 7 bases. V lost 3 bases, J lost 1 base, and 2 bases stayed unmatched. Germline assignment: CDR1 GTSNPN and CDR2 SVGIG (reference sequence). The CDR3 sequence is 14 residues long. CDR3 sequence reads: CAWRAGVNTGELFF. The CDR3 coding sequence is TGTGCCTGGAGGGCGGGAGTGAACACCGGGGAGCTGTTTTTT.

The chain couples TRBV6-1 to TRBJ1-2; TRBD1 aligns across 9 bases. Germline assignment: CDR1 MNHNS and CDR2 SASEGT. The trim removed 1 base at V and 8 bases at J, leaving 8 bases unmatched. The CDR3 is 15 residues long. CDR3 residues: CASSEGTGEKKGYTF. The CDR3 DNA is TGTGCCAGCAGTGAAGGGACAGGGGAGAAAAAAGGCTACACCTTC.

The genes are TRBV9 and TRBJ2-3, with a possible D match to TRBD2 (5 bases). V dropped 4 bases and J dropped 1 base, with 7 bases sitting between them. CDR3 length equals 13 residues. CDR1 and CDR2 (germline): SGDLS, YYNGEE. The CDR3 is CASSPGGTDTQYF. The CDR3 DNA follows: TGTGCCAGCAGCCCCGGGGGCACAGATACGCAGTATTTT.

The chain joins TRBV5-4 to TRBJ2-3; D is unresolved. The V and J ends lost 0 bases and 6 bases respectively, with 11 bases between them. The CDR3 is made up of 14 amino acids. The germline CDR1 and CDR2 sequences are SGHNT and YYREEE (reference sequence). The CDR3 sequence: CASSLESPRDTQYF. The CDR3 DNA reads TGTGCCAGCAGCTTGGAGAGCCCTAGGGATACGCAGTATTTT.

The chain links TRBV9 to TRBJ1-2, with D uncertain. The CDR3 totals 15 residues. Germline-derived CDR1 and CDR2 are SGDLS and YYNGEE. The ends were cut back, 0 bases at V and 1 base at J, with 10 bases in the middle. The CDR3 DNA reads TGTGCCAGCAGCGTAGCTCGAGGATTTAACTATGGCTACACCTTC. Amino acid sequence: CASSVARGFNYGYTF.

The rearrangement links TRBV6-5 to TRBJ1-2; D call uncertain. Germline CDR1 reads MNHEY; CDR2 reads SVGAGI. The CDR3 runs to 15 residues. Trimming removed 6 bases from V and 2 bases from J, with 16 bases in between. The CDR3 sequence: CASSLRPEENYGYTF. The CDR3 DNA is TGTGCCAGCAGCCTACGGCCCGAGGAGAACTATGGCTACACCTTC.

This clone occurred a few times. V is TRBV19 and J is TRBJ1-3; the match to TRBD1 covers 7 bases. The CDR3 is made up of 16 amino acids. In germline, CDR1 is LNHDA, CDR2 SQIVND (reference sequence). With V trimmed by 4 bases and J by 1 base, 7 bases remained unmatched. The CDR3 region is CASSKGASGSGNTIYF. As DNA, the CDR3 is TGTGCCAGTAGTAAGGGGGCCTCAGGGTCTGGAAACACCATATATTTT.

The gene calls are TRBV5-8 and TRBJ2-3, with D possibly matching TRBD2 (6 bases). This CDR3 has 14 residues. CDR1 is SGHTS and CDR2 is YDEGEE in the germline V gene. V shed 3 bases and J shed 0 bases, with 8 bases lying between them. In nucleotides, the CDR3 is TGTGCCAGCAGCTCGGGGGTTAGCACAGATACGCAGTATTTT. This gives the protein CASSSGVSTDTQYF.

This clone has only one observation. This chain connects TRBV7-3 to TRBJ1-5; no reliable D call. This CDR3 is built from 13 residues. Trimming shortened V by 2 bases and J by 7 bases, and 9 bases separated the two germline ends. Germline CDR1 SGHTA, CDR2 FQGTGA. Here the CDR3 reads CASSLGENQPQHF. The DNA for the CDR3 is TGTGCCAGCAGCTTAGGGGAGAACCAGCCCCAGCATTTT.

The CDR3 sequence: CASSIGTGEREQYV. The CDR3 DNA is TGTGCCAGCAGTATTGGGACAGGGGAACGCGAGCAGTACGTC. This chain uses TRBV5-4 with TRBJ2-7; TRBD1 aligns across 10 bases. The CDR3 spans 14 residues. V lost 5 bases and J lost 6; bases outside the gene matches: 8. CDR1 and CDR2 from the germline V gene are SGHNT and YYREEE (reference sequence).

V gene TRBV11-3 combines with J gene TRBJ2-3; TRBD1 matches 9 bases. The CDR3 consists of 16 residues. The junction had 8 bases not matched to a gene; V was cut back by 4 bases and J by 3 bases. The germline gives CDR1 SGHNT, CDR2 YENEEA. Written as DNA, the CDR3 is TGTGCCAGCAGCTCGGACAGGGGAAAGAGAACAGATACGCAGTATTTT. This sequence encodes CASSSDRGKRTDTQYF.

The chain has TRBV27 and TRBJ2-1, with D unresolved. The V end was cut by 6 bases, the J end by 6 bases, with 9 bases between. The CDR3 totals 12 residues. Germline CDR1 MNHEY, CDR2 SMNVEV (reference sequence). The CDR3 loop is CASSRPPNEQFF. In nucleotides, the CDR3 is TGTGCCAGCAGCCGTCCCCCCAATGAGCAGTTCTTC.

The V and J genes are TRBV7-9 and TRBJ1-1; D gene ambiguous. V shed 2 bases and J shed 2 bases, with 6 bases lying between them. The germline V gene encodes CDR1 SEHNR and CDR2 FQNEAQ (reference sequence). The CDR3 contains 13 residues. CDR3 amino acids: CASSLYRNTEAFF. In nucleotides, the CDR3 is TGTGCCAGCAGCTTATACAGAAACACTGAAGCTTTCTTT.

The chain joins TRBV6-5 to TRBJ2-7; D may be TRBD1 (6 bases). Germline V gene data show CDR1 as MNHEY and CDR2 as SVGAGI. This CDR3 has 14 amino acids. The germline V and J ends were trimmed by 8 bases and 0 bases, with 14 bases remaining between them. The CDR3 coding sequence is TGTGCCAGCTCCCGGACAGCGAGCTCCTACGAGCAGTACGTC. It codes for CASSRTASSYEQYV.

This rearrangement joins TRBV7-2 to TRBJ1-2, with TRBD1 matching over 7 bases. Germline V CDR1 and CDR2: SGHTA, FQGNSA. With V trimmed by 5 bases and J by 5 bases, 2 bases remained unmatched. The CDR3 is 12 residues long. The CDR3: CASSDRAYGYTF. The CDR3 DNA sequence: TGTGCCAGCAGCGACAGGGCTTATGGCTACACCTTC.

The gene calls are TRBV19 and TRBJ1-3, with TRBD1 identical over 7 bases. This CDR3 has 15 residues. Germline trimming cut 6 bases from V and 4 bases from J; bases unmatched to any gene: 9. Germline assignment: CDR1 LNHDA and CDR2 SQIVND (reference sequence). The CDR3 bases are TGTGCCAGTAGCCCGCCGGAGACAGGGGGAAACACCATATATTTT. Amino acids: CASSPPETGGNTIYF.

This sequence joins TRBV11-2 and TRBJ2-7; TRBD2 matches 11 bases. V was pared by 5 bases and J by 0 bases, with 3 bases of the junction left unmatched. The CDR3 has 15 amino acids. Germline V gene lookup returns CDR1 SGHAT and CDR2 FQNNGV. CDR3 DNA: TGTGCCAGCAGCCTAACTAGCGGGAGCTCCTACGAGCAGTACGTC. Protein sequence: CASSLTSGSSYEQYV.

This chain joins TRBV6-1 and TRBJ2-7, with 10 nucleotides matching TRBD2. V dropped 3 bases and J dropped 4; count of bases not matched to a gene: 9. CDR1 MNHNS and CDR2 SASEGT come from the germline V gene. The CDR3 runs 16 residues. CDR3 amino acids: CASSESRLAGVYEQYV. The CDR3 nucleotides read TGTGCCAGCAGTGAGTCACGGCTAGCGGGAGTTTACGAGCAGTACGTC.

The chain links TRBV6-1 to TRBJ2-3, with 7 bases identical to TRBD2. The CDR3 has 14 residues. From germline, CDR1 is MNHNS and CDR2 SASEGT. J gave up 2 bases and V 7 bases, and 6 bases lay outside the gene matches. The CDR3, as DNA: TGTGCCAGCACCCGGGACTACGCCACAGATACGCAGTATTTT. It codes for CASTRDYATDTQYF.

This clone was seen a handful of times. The chain joins TRBV13 to TRBJ2-1; 7 nucleotides align to TRBD1. V dropped 1 base and J dropped 10; count of bases not matched to a gene: 19. This CDR3 has 18 residues. Germline assignment: CDR1 PRHDT and CDR2 FYEKMQ (reference sequence). The DNA for the CDR3 is TGTGCCAGCAGCTTAGTTGTGAGGGGGCCCCTTGCTACAAAGGAGCAGTTCTTC. Encoded protein: CASSLVVRGPLATKEQFF.

This chain connects TRBV19 to TRBJ1-1, with D possibly TRBD1 on 6 matching bases. Per germline, CDR1 LNHDA and CDR2 SQIVND (reference sequence). V was clipped by 6 bases and J by 1 base, with 21 bases between them. The CDR3 is 17 amino acids. CDR3 bases: TGTGCCAGTAGGGCGTGGCCGCAGGGGTTAGGGAACACTGAAGCTTTCTTT. As protein: CASRAWPQGLGNTEAFF.

This rearrangement joins TRBV5-1 to TRBJ2-3; no clear D. V lost 4 bases to trimming and J lost 3 bases, with 15 bases between them. This CDR3 is 15 amino acids long. CDR1 and CDR2 from the germline V gene are SGHRS and YFSETQ. The CDR3 region has the DNA TGCGCCAGCAGCGCGTCTAGTTTTGGGACAGATACGCAGTATTTT. Protein product: CASSASSFGTDTQYF.

This clone was observed a few times. This chain joins TRBV9 and TRBJ2-1; TRBD2 agrees at 11 bases. Germline assignment: CDR1 SGDLS and CDR2 YYNGEE. The length of the CDR3 is 16 residues. The V segment lost 0 bases and the J segment 5 bases; nucleotides outside the gene matches: 4. The DNA of the CDR3 is TGTGCCAGCAGCGTAGGATGGGGACTAGCGGACAATGAGCAGTTCTTC. Its translation is CASSVGWGLADNEQFF.

This clone is a singleton in its sample. This chain uses TRBV6-1 with TRBJ1-2, with 11 bases aligning to TRBD1. The germline V gene has CDR1 MNHNS and CDR2 SASEGT. Losses at the gene ends were 2 bases for V and 4 bases for J; bases not matched to a gene: 9. The CDR3 covers 17 residues. The CDR3 sequence is CASSESRTGGAVYGYTF. The CDR3 DNA follows: TGTGCCAGCAGTGAAAGTAGGACAGGGGGCGCCGTCTATGGCTACACCTTC.

The genes are TRBV5-1 and TRBJ1-4; perhaps TRBD1 as D (5 bases). The CDR3 has 12 residues. With 5 bases removed from V and 7 bases from J, the gap between germline ends came to 9 bases. CDR1 is SGHRS and CDR2 is YFSETQ in the germline V gene. CDR3 in amino acids: CASRPDSEKLFF. In DNA form, the CDR3 reads TGCGCCAGCAGGCCCGACAGTGAAAAACTGTTTTTT. Using reference TRBV5-1 and TRBJ1-4 for the parts outside the CDR3, the full variable domain is KAGVTQTPRYLIKTRGQQVTLSCSPISGHRSVSWYQQTPGQGLQFLFEYFSETQRNKGNFPGRFSGRQFSNSRSEMNVSTLELGDSALYLCASRPDSEKLFFGSGTQLSVL.

J is TRBJ2-3 and V is TRBV6-5; TRBD2 aligns across 12 bases. CDR3 size: 16 residues. V shed 0 bases and J 5 bases; nucleotides not matched to a gene: 3. Germline V lookup: CDR1 MNHEY, CDR2 SVGAGI. CDR3 region: CASSYSRLAGVDTQYF. The CDR3 nucleotides read TGTGCCAGCAGTTACTCCCGACTAGCGGGAGTAGATACGCAGTATTTT.